This TCR beta chain was identified during a study of cytomegalovirus exposure and HLA in healthy donors. Study overall: Some 85 million unique TCRs, all from HLA-typed donors, were included in an early release of the data.

Between the trimmed V and J ends, which lost 3 bases and 5 bases, there was a span of 7 bases. Germline V gene lookup returns CDR1 DFQATT and CDR2 SNEGSKA (reference sequence). This CDR3 has 11 amino acids. Findings of the study overall: V- and J-gene trimming in TCR beta was tied to a missense DCLRE1C variant by an analysis performed later. Among TCR beta chains, those listed as cytomegalovirus-associated numbered more than 150.

The PCR had 60 Vbeta and 13 Jbeta primers. Profiling relied on immunoSEQ multiplex PCR, and the TCRdb table lists in-frame clones only, not all of them. In the table there are more than 150,000 clones, approximately 73% of which are singletons. Regarding this clone: Antigen: not known.

The source is a woman aged 30 to 39 in good health and CMV-seropositive. What was sequenced was PBMCs. This chain uses TRBV20-1 with TRBJ1-1; D gene uncertain. CDR3 sequence reads: CSASSITEAFF. CDR3 bases: TGCAGTGCTAGTAGTATTACTGAAGCTTTCTTT.